This T cell receptor beta chain emerged from a study of molecular identifiers for immune sequencing clone quantification. TCRdb itself ran the PCR reads through MiXCR, one entry per CDR3 protein. The sample lists about 100,000 distinct CDR3 sequences; over 30% were seen once. The CDR3 length is 13 residues. The germline V gene has CDR1 MDHEN and CDR2 SYDVKM. Trimming took off 7 bases at V and 2 bases at J, with 11 bases between the two ends. Points on this clonotype: One base away lies a much larger clone, so this may be a sequencing read error.

The TCR originated in a human donor in good health. Some libraries in this study had Jurkat cell RNA spiked in. Specimen: naive CD8+ T cells from blood, with Jurkat cell RNA spiked in. Subset in this sample: FACS-sorted CD8+CD4-CCR7+CD45RA+ naive T cells. The chain recombines TRBV28 with TRBJ2-5; D gene uncertain. CDR3: CASMPDTQETQYF. The CDR3 nucleotides are TGTGCCAGCATGCCCGATACTCAAGAGACCCAGTACTTC.